The 18 T cell receptor beta chains below all came from one sample that was sequenced in a study of T cells expressing NK-cell markers (dated by TCRdb to about 2020). Libraries were built with 5' RACE. The instrument given in TCRdb is Illumina HiSeq 2000. Each entry corresponds to one CDR3 protein sequence from reads that TCRdb reprocessed, and DNA is not given. This specimen's table enumerates under 500,000 distinct CDR3 sequences. Together, the top ten hold 7.3% of the sample. The specimen was blood T cells: a sorted CD56 or NKG2C T cell subset, CD4+ or CD8+ T cells, or bulk PBMC T cells (not recorded which). These receptors originate from a woman aged 18 to 75 in good health.

V gene TRBV7-2 combines with J gene TRBJ1-2; the TCRdb call, TRBD1, lacks DNA for checking. The germline V gene has CDR1 SGHTA and CDR2 FQGNSA. CDR3 length: 13 amino acids. The CDR3 sequence is CASTQDRHYGYTF.

The J gene is TRBJ2-1, the V gene TRBV20-1; the D call of TRBD2 rests on TCRdb alone, since no DNA is present to check it. The CDR3 loop spans 16 amino acids. The germline gives CDR1 DFQATT, CDR2 SNEGSKA (reference sequence). This chain's CDR3 is CSARIVGGASYNEQFF.

The J gene is TRBJ2-3, the V gene TRBV12-3 or TRBV12-4; the TCRdb call, TRBD1, lacks DNA for checking. This CDR3 has 12 amino acids. CDR3 loop: CATVGGGDTQYF.

The chain links TRBV20-1 to TRBJ2-3; TCRdb reports TRBD2, a call that lacks DNA to check it against. The CDR3 loop spans 13 amino acids. The V gene's germline CDR1 is DFQATT and CDR2 SNEGSKA (reference sequence). CDR3: CSARVGGGDTQYF.

This chain links TRBV4-2 with TRBJ2-5; the TCRdb D gene call, TRBD1, has no DNA to confirm it. This CDR3 comprises 15 residues. Germline CDR1 LGHNA, CDR2 YNFKEQ. The CDR3 protein is CASSQTGVGQETQYF.

This rearrangement joins TRBV12-3 or TRBV12-4 to TRBJ2-3; the TRBD1 assignment by TCRdb is unverifiable without DNA. CDR3 size: 16 residues. The CDR3 loop is CASSFDRGRATDTQYF.

The chain has TRBV4-3 and TRBJ2-1; checking the TCRdb D call of TRBD1 is not possible without DNA. CDR3 length equals 15 residues. Per the germline V gene, CDR1 is LGHNA and CDR2 is YSLEER. The CDR3 here is CASSNRARGDNEQFF.

The gene calls are TRBV6-5 and TRBJ1-5; TCRdb's assignment of TRBD1 cannot be checked, as there is no DNA. This CDR3 has 16 residues. Germline V CDR1 and CDR2: MNHEY, SVGAGI. The CDR3 sequence is CASSYGSRGRDQPQHF.

The chain carries TRBV4-1 and TRBJ2-5; absent DNA, TCRdb's TRBD1 call cannot be checked. Germline CDR1 MGHRA, CDR2 YSYEKL. The CDR3 runs 14 residues. This CDR3 reads CASSLTEGQETQYF.

The chain has TRBV5-6 and TRBJ2-4. The CDR3 has 14 residues. Per the germline V gene, CDR1 is SGHDT and CDR2 is YYEEEE. CDR3 in amino acids: CASSSRLAKNIQYF.

The gene calls are TRBV28 and TRBJ1-1; TCRdb designates TRBD1, a call that cannot be tested without DNA. Germline assignment: CDR1 MDHEN and CDR2 SYDVKM. This CDR3 region has 14 residues. The CDR3 reads CASIMGGQYTEAFF.

This chain's CDR3 is CASSDPELGLNEQFF. The V call is TRBV25-1, the J call TRBJ2-1; TCRdb selects TRBD2, and the lack of DNA leaves this call unchecked. Per germline, CDR1 MGHDK and CDR2 SYGVNS. This CDR3 is 15 amino acids long.

The genes are TRBV7-9 and TRBJ2-2. This CDR3 has 14 residues. Germline assignment: CDR1 SEHNR and CDR2 FQNEAQ (reference sequence). The CDR3: CASKRTVNTGELFF.

The chain joins TRBV30 to TRBJ1-5. The CDR3 has 14 residues. From germline, CDR1 is GTSNPN and CDR2 SVGIG (reference sequence). CDR3 loop: CAWSVLQNNQPQHF.

The CDR3 here is CAWRTVEGSPLHF. The J gene is TRBJ1-6, the V gene TRBV30; the D call from TCRdb, TRBD1, cannot be confirmed without DNA. The CDR3 is made up of 13 amino acids. Germline values: CDR1 GTSNPN, CDR2 SVGIG (reference sequence).

V usage is TRBV9 and J usage is TRBJ2-1; TCRdb's assignment of TRBD2 cannot be checked, as there is no DNA. CDR3 size: 15 residues. CDR1 is SGDLS, CDR2 YYNGEE, per germline. The CDR3 spells CASSVGPTSANEQFF.

This chain joins TRBV9 and TRBJ1-5; lacking DNA, the TRBD1 call made by TCRdb goes unchecked. Germline CDR1 reads SGDLS; CDR2 reads YYNGEE. This CDR3 comprises 13 residues. The CDR3 here is CASSVVGDQPQHF.

This chain links TRBV2 with TRBJ2-4; TCRdb's D call, TRBD2, is unchecked because there is no DNA. This CDR3 spans 15 amino acids. The germline gives CDR1 SNHLY, CDR2 FYNNEI. Here the CDR3 reads CASRPTSLAKNIQYF.